This T cell receptor beta chain was recorded in a study of T cell responses to AZD1222 COVID-19 vaccine. Some clones are missing from TCRdb's copy, which holds only in-frame ones; the method was immunoSEQ multiplex PCR. Among 150,000 to 190,000 clones, roughly 90% were seen once, and the ten largest hold over 1.2%. The CDR3 length is 16 residues. Germline V gene data show CDR1 as KGHSH and CDR2 as LQKENI. The J segment lost 2 bases and the V segment lost 3 bases, leaving 6 bases of the junction unmatched. The chain couples TRBV18 to TRBJ2-1; 8 positions agree with TRBD1. The TCR originated in an adult who received the AZD1222 COVID-19 vaccine. Source: peripheral blood, taken 28 days after the second AZD1222 dose. For the CDR3, the DNA is TGTGCCAGCTCACCGGGGGGACAGGCTGCCTACAATGAGCAGTTCTTC. As protein: CASSPGGQAAYNEQFF.